In its sample, the clone carrying this TCR beta chain was seen a few times. TCRdb re-derived calls from the RT-PCR reads in MiXCR, one entry per CDR3 protein. In the table there are 800,000 to 1,000,000 distinct CDR3 sequences, 21% of which are singletons. The data were obtained in a study of response to subunit inactivated influenza vaccine. The CDR3 runs 11 residues. Trimming took 6 bases from V and 13 from J; bases not matched to a gene: 6. Germline V gives CDR1 SGHAT, CDR2 FQDESV (reference sequence). The receptor comes from a man in his fifties who received an inactivated influenza vaccine. The chain couples TRBV11-1 to TRBJ2-1; 7 bases map to TRBD1. This specimen consisted of PBMCs from blood, obtained approximately 5 days after vaccination. CDR3 in DNA: TGTGCCAGCAGAGGGGGCGAAGATCAGTTCTTC. Amino acid sequence: CASRGGEDQFF.